This passage covers 19 T cell receptor beta chains from one sample sequenced in a study of T cells in Graves' hyperthyroidism and ophthalmopathy. The source material, RNA transcripts, was used to amplify TCR beta CDR3 regions. In the first-round RT-PCR of the TCR CDR3, the HTBI primer set was used. TCRdb independently ran MiXCR on the multiplex PCR reads; one entry per CDR3 protein. The table lists roughly 550,000 distinct CDR3 sequences, around 16% of them singletons. The sequencing sample was made of blood. The receptor set was obtained from a young woman with Graves' ophthalmopathy.

This clonotype was found many times. The chain joins TRBV27 to TRBJ2-5, with D perhaps being TRBD1 or TRBD2 (5 bases each). The CDR3 is 13 residues long. In germline, CDR1 is MNHEY, CDR2 SMNVEV (reference sequence). V lost 4 bases to trimming and J lost 4 bases, with 10 bases between them. Written as DNA, the CDR3 is TGTGCCAGCAGTTCGAGGGGTACAGAGACCCAGTACTTC. The encoded protein is CASSSRGTETQYF.

V gene TRBV20-1 combines with J gene TRBJ2-1; D unclear. V was clipped by 6 bases and J by 9 bases, with 12 bases between them. CDR3 length equals 11 residues. Germline loops: CDR1 DFQATT, CDR2 SNEGSKA (reference sequence). DNA for the CDR3: TGCAGTGCCGCGACCCCGGGTGAGCAGTTCTTC. This translates into CSAATPGEQFF.

This clonotype has at least ten counts. The V call is TRBV20-1, the J call TRBJ2-1; 7 bases agree with TRBD2. This CDR3 comprises 13 residues. V lost 3 bases, J lost 5 bases, and 4 bases stayed unmatched. Germline CDR1 reads DFQATT; CDR2 reads SNEGSKA (reference sequence). CDR3 nucleotides: TGCAGTGCTAGCGGGGGGTGGGACAATGAGCAGTTCTTC. It is translated as CSASGGWDNEQFF.

Ten or more counts support this clonotype. The chain has TRBV20-1 and TRBJ2-7, with D possibly being TRBD1 or TRBD2 (5 bases each). Germline CDR1 and CDR2: DFQATT and SNEGSKA (reference sequence). Trimming stripped 6 bases from V and 7 bases from J, with 19 bases between. CDR3 length: 13 amino acids. CDR3 in DNA: TGCAGTGCAATGCAGGGCCAGAGGAGGGAGCAGTACTTC. As protein: CSAMQGQRREQYF.

This clonotype appeared a few times. This chain's CDR3 is CASSEGMSGDRDSPLHF. The CDR3, as DNA: TGTGCCAGCAGTGAAGGGATGTCGGGGGACAGAGACTCACCCCTCCACTTT. This chain joins TRBV25-1 and TRBJ1-6; 7 bases map to TRBD1. CDR3 length: 17 residues. Trimming cost V 2 bases and J 10 bases; bases outside gene matches: 14. Germline CDR1 MGHDK, CDR2 SYGVNS.

This clonotype was picked up many times. This sequence joins TRBV7-9 and TRBJ2-7; D is uncertain. The CDR3 runs to 14 residues. V lost 6 bases and J 0 bases, leaving 12 bases between the germline ends. The germline V gene encodes CDR1 SEHNR and CDR2 FQNEAQ (reference sequence). CDR3: CASSSLGSSYEQYF. The DNA of the CDR3 is TGTGCCAGCAGTTCCCTCGGGTCCTCCTACGAGCAGTACTTC.

This clonotype was picked up many times. The chain recombines TRBV2 with TRBJ2-3; D is ambiguous. V lost 3 bases to trimming and J lost 4 bases, with 17 bases between them. CDR3 length: 16 amino acids. Per germline, CDR1 SNHLY and CDR2 FYNNEI. The CDR3 loop is CASSEFAVTHPDTQYF. The CDR3 DNA sequence: TGTGCCAGCAGTGAGTTCGCGGTAACCCACCCAGATACGCAGTATTTT.

This clonotype came up many times. The chain uses TRBV28 and TRBJ2-7, with TRBD2 as a possible D gene (6 bases). V was pared by 3 bases and J by 2 bases, with 26 bases between. Germline loops: CDR1 MDHEN, CDR2 SYDVKM. The CDR3 covers 19 residues. CDR3 DNA: TGTGCCAGCAGTTTTCCCAAGGAGGGACCGGCACGCGAAACCTACGAGCAGTACTTC. Encoded protein: CASSFPKEGPARETYEQYF.

This clonotype has at least ten counts. The V and J genes are TRBV3-1 and TRBJ1-4; D gene uncertain. The CDR3 sequence is 14 residues long. V was trimmed by 4 bases and J by 5 bases, leaving 11 bases between them. Germline V gene lookup returns CDR1 LGHDT and CDR2 YNNKEL (reference sequence). CDR3 protein: CASSPPGTNEKLFF. The CDR3 DNA reads as TGTGCCAGCAGCCCCCCGGGCACCAATGAAAAACTGTTTTTT.

This clonotype has just one count. A much larger clone differs from this one at a single base, so this may be a read error. The rearrangement links TRBV7-8 to TRBJ1-1; D is perhaps TRBD1 (6 bases). The CDR3 has 15 residues. Germline assignment: CDR1 SGHVS and CDR2 FQNEAQ. The CDR3 here is CANSLMGGLGTEAFF. The CDR3 nucleotides read TGTGCCAACAGCCTAATGGGGGGGCTCGGCACTGAAGCTTTCTTT.

In its sample, this clonotype was seen many times. V is TRBV30 and J is TRBJ2-7, with 7 bases identical to TRBD1. Germline values: CDR1 GTSNPN, CDR2 SVGIG (reference sequence). V lost 5 bases to trimming and J lost 3 bases; unmatched junction nucleotides: 4. This CDR3 spans 12 amino acids. CDR3 in amino acids: CAWDNRGYEQYF. In nucleotides, the CDR3 is TGTGCCTGGGACAACAGGGGCTACGAGCAGTACTTC.

This clonotype was found many times. The chain links TRBV7-2 to TRBJ1-1; no clear D. The CDR3 has 16 amino acids. V dropped 5 bases and J dropped 1 base, with 17 bases sitting between them. Germline V gives CDR1 SGHTA, CDR2 FQGNSA. The CDR3 DNA reads as TGTGCCAGCAGCCAACAAGCTGGTTTGGGGAACACTGAAGCTTTCTTT. Its protein product is CASSQQAGLGNTEAFF.

The chain joins TRBV27 to TRBJ1-2, with 7 positions matching TRBD1. Germline V lookup: CDR1 MNHEY, CDR2 SMNVEV (reference sequence). This CDR3 has 14 residues. Trimming cost V 4 bases and J 4 bases; bases outside gene matches: 6. CDR3 in DNA: TGTGCCAGCAGTTCAACCGGGACAGTCTATGGCTACACCTTC. Translation gives CASSSTGTVYGYTF.

This clonotype was counted ten times or more. This chain links TRBV28 with TRBJ1-2; no clear D. CDR1 and CDR2 (germline): MDHEN, SYDVKM. V was shortened by 4 bases and J by 5 bases, with 11 bases between the two germline ends. CDR3 length equals 13 residues. The CDR3 bases are TGTGCCAGCAGTTCTTTGGGCCTTTATGGCTACACCTTC. Its translation is CASSSLGLYGYTF.

This clonotype occurred a few times. The rearrangement links TRBV20-1 to TRBJ1-1; 7 bases are shared with TRBD1. Germline CDR1 reads DFQATT; CDR2 reads SNEGSKA (reference sequence). V shed 6 bases and J 1 base; nucleotides not matched to a gene: 8. This CDR3 comprises 14 residues. CDR3 loop: CSAAGGGGNTEAFF. The DNA of the CDR3 is TGCAGTGCGGCAGGAGGGGGCGGGAACACTGAAGCTTTCTTT.

In regard to this clonotype: This may come from a read error, since a much larger clone is one base off. This chain connects TRBV30 to TRBJ2-3; D is ambiguous. The CDR3 loop spans 13 amino acids. Germline V gene lookup returns CDR1 GTSNPN and CDR2 SVGIG (reference sequence). The CDR3 here is CVWSYVSTDTQYF. CDR3 coding DNA: TGTGTCTGGAGTTATGTTAGCACAGATACGCAGTATTTT.

This clonotype occurred a few times. The rearrangement uses TRBV10-3 and TRBJ1-1; D perhaps matches TRBD1 (5 bases). The V gene's germline CDR1 is ENHRY and CDR2 SYGVKD. V was clipped by 0 bases and J by 4 bases, with 21 bases between them. This CDR3 is built from 18 residues. The chain's CDR3 is CAISESRVGAGWTTEAFF. In DNA form, the CDR3 reads TGTGCCATCAGTGAGTCGAGGGTCGGGGCGGGGTGGACCACTGAAGCTTTCTTT.

The sample holds many counts of this clonotype. V usage is TRBV12-3 or TRBV12-4 and J usage is TRBJ2-2; 7 bases agree with TRBD1. The ends lost 6 bases at V and 1 base at J; junction bases unmatched: 11. The CDR3 is 17 residues long. CDR3 in amino acids: CASSFLRGQKNTGELFF. Written as DNA, the CDR3 is TGTGCCAGCAGCTTCCTTCGGGGACAGAAGAACACCGGGGAGCTGTTTTTT.

The V and J genes are TRBV6-2 or TRBV6-3 and TRBJ2-1; 9 bases are shared with TRBD2. Per germline, CDR1 MNHEY and CDR2 SVGEGT. The CDR3 is 17 residues long. Losses at the gene ends were 4 bases for V and 7 bases for J; bases not matched to a gene: 14. The CDR3 protein is CASSSLWGAGGYNEQFF. DNA of the CDR3: TGTGCCAGCAGTTCCCTTTGGGGAGCGGGAGGTTATAATGAGCAGTTCTTC.